These T cell receptor beta chains were read from a single sample in a study of T cells in Graves' hyperthyroidism and ophthalmopathy. In TCRdb, the multiplex PCR reads were re-called with MiXCR into one record per CDR3 protein. This sample has around 600,000 distinct CDR3 sequences, with 45% found just once. The sequencing sample was made of peripheral blood or thyroid tissue (not recorded which). The receptor source for this set is an adult man with Graves' disease, either hyperthyroidism or ophthalmopathy (not recorded which). Each CDR3 is given with its conserved first and last residue. A D gene is named only where the DNA matches it firmly. Clone size, where shown, is once, few, many, or a class for clones that have expanded.

j_gene: TRBJ1-4
abundance: -
v_gene: TRBV10-3
d_gene: -
CDR3aa: CAISVGDTEKLFF
CDR3nt: TGTGCCATCAGTGTGGGAGACACTGAAAAACTGTTTTTT

j_gene: TRBJ1-5
abundance: -
v_gene: TRBV19
d_gene: -
CDR3aa: CASRGGIQPQHF
CDR3nt: TGTGCCAGTAGAGGAGGGATCCAGCCCCAGCATTTT

j_gene: TRBJ1-5
abundance: -
v_gene: TRBV7-3
d_gene: TRBD1
CDR3aa: CASSIRDRAVLGNQPQHF
CDR3nt: TGTGCCAGCAGCATACGGGACAGGGCGGTTTTGGGCAATCAGCCCCAGCATTTT

j_gene: TRBJ2-5
abundance: -
v_gene: TRBV2
d_gene: -
CDR3aa: CATSDSGQPQYF
CDR3nt: TGTGCCACCAGTGATTCAGGGCAGCCCCAGTACTTC

j_gene: TRBJ2-7
abundance: many
v_gene: TRBV10-3
d_gene: -
CDR3aa: CAISESNYEQYF
CDR3nt: TGTGCCATCAGTGAGTCGAACTACGAGCAGTACTTC

j_gene: TRBJ1-2
abundance: many
v_gene: TRBV12-3/TRBV12-4
d_gene: -
CDR3aa: CASSLWGRPYGYTF
CDR3nt: TGTGCCAGCAGTTTATGGGGGCGCCCCTATGGCTACACCTTC

j_gene: TRBJ2-7
abundance: -
v_gene: TRBV11-1
d_gene: -
CDR3aa: CASSPKTIEQYF
CDR3nt: TGTGCCAGCAGCCCCAAGACTATCGAGCAGTACTTC

j_gene: TRBJ1-1
abundance: -
v_gene: TRBV7-9
d_gene: TRBD1
CDR3aa: CASSHLRGGSNTEAFF
CDR3nt: TGCGCCAGCAGTCACCTTAGAGGGGGCTCGAACACTGAAGCTTTCTTT

j_gene: TRBJ1-5
abundance: many
v_gene: TRBV19
d_gene: -
CDR3aa: CASSITADQPQHF
CDR3nt: TGTGCCAGTAGTATAACAGCGGATCAGCCCCAGCATTTT

j_gene: TRBJ1-2
abundance: -
v_gene: TRBV20-1
d_gene: TRBD1
CDR3aa: CSARDPLTRTGDFYGYTF
CDR3nt: TGCAGTGCTAGAGATCCCCTTACCCGGACAGGGGATTTCTATGGCTACACCTTC

j_gene: TRBJ2-7
abundance: -
v_gene: TRBV29-1
d_gene: TRBD1
CDR3aa: CSVGTGRLFNRYEQYF
CDR3nt: TGCAGCGTCGGGACAGGGCGCCTTTTCAATCGCTACGAGCAGTACTTC

j_gene: TRBJ2-5
abundance: many
v_gene: TRBV7-9
d_gene: -
CDR3aa: CASSPSPRQETQYF
CDR3nt: TGTGCCAGCAGCCCCTCCCCCAGACAAGAGACCCAGTACTTC

j_gene: TRBJ1-2
abundance: -
v_gene: TRBV7-9
d_gene: -
CDR3aa: CASRFRTNYGYTF
CDR3nt: TGTGCCAGCAGGTTCAGGACTAACTATGGCTACACCTTC

j_gene: TRBJ1-1
abundance: -
v_gene: TRBV29-1
d_gene: -
CDR3aa: CSVVMGQGF
CDR3nt: TGCAGCGTTGTAATGGGACAAGGCTTT

j_gene: TRBJ2-5
abundance: few
v_gene: TRBV6-6
d_gene: -
CDR3aa: CASSYGQGTRETQYF
CDR3nt: TGTGCCAGCAGTTACGGGCAGGGAACGCGGGAGACCCAGTACTTC

j_gene: TRBJ2-3
abundance: -
v_gene: TRBV4-3
d_gene: TRBD2
CDR3aa: CASRGNSGGYTQYF
CDR3nt: TGCGCTAGCAGGGGGAATAGCGGGGGTTATACGCAGTATTTT

j_gene: TRBJ1-1
abundance: -
v_gene: TRBV2
d_gene: -
CDR3aa: CASSDPVDTEAFF
CDR3nt: TGTGCCAGCAGTGACCCGGTGGACACTGAAGCTTTCTTT

j_gene: TRBJ1-6
abundance: few
v_gene: TRBV6-4
d_gene: -
CDR3aa: CASSKSSYNSPLHF
CDR3nt: TGTGCCAGCAGTAAGAGCTCCTATAATTCACCCCTCCACTTT

j_gene: TRBJ1-3
abundance: many
v_gene: TRBV29-1
d_gene: -
CDR3aa: CSVEDLKGRGNTIYF
CDR3nt: TGCAGCGTTGAAGATCTTAAGGGTCGGGGAAACACCATATATTTT

j_gene: TRBJ1-4
abundance: -
v_gene: TRBV27
d_gene: -
CDR3aa: CASSLARTNEKLFF
CDR3nt: TGTGCCAGCAGTTTAGCCAGAACTAATGAAAAACTGTTTTTT

j_gene: TRBJ1-2
abundance: few
v_gene: TRBV2
d_gene: -
CDR3aa: CASTPGELPDYGYTF
CDR3nt: TGTGCCAGCACCCCGGGGGAACTGCCAGACTATGGCTACACCTTC

j_gene: TRBJ1-3
abundance: many
v_gene: TRBV29-1
d_gene: -
CDR3aa: CSAGQGNTIYF
CDR3nt: TGCAGCGCCGGACAGGGAAACACCATATATTTT

j_gene: TRBJ1-4
abundance: -
v_gene: TRBV5-1
d_gene: TRBD1
CDR3aa: CASSVGQGKNEKLFF
CDR3nt: TGCGCCAGCAGCGTAGGACAGGGCAAGAATGAAAAACTGTTTTTT

j_gene: TRBJ2-5
abundance: -
v_gene: TRBV7-2
d_gene: -
CDR3aa: CASSLDRGLETQYF
CDR3nt: TGTGCCAGCAGCTTAGATAGGGGTTTGGAGACCCAGTACTTC

j_gene: TRBJ2-2
abundance: -
v_gene: TRBV11-3
d_gene: -
CDR3aa: CASSLDPLRQGNTGELFF
CDR3nt: TGTGCCAGCAGCTTAGATCCTCTGCGGCAGGGGAACACCGGGGAGCTGTTTTTT

j_gene: TRBJ2-7
abundance: -
v_gene: TRBV6-5
d_gene: TRBD2
CDR3aa: CASSYSIGRGRGSEQYF
CDR3nt: TGTGCCAGCAGTTACTCGATTGGTCGCGGGAGAGGATCCGAGCAGTACTTC

j_gene: TRBJ1-1
abundance: -
v_gene: TRBV7-3
d_gene: -
CDR3aa: CASSLTGAFF
CDR3nt: TGTGCCAGCAGCTTAACAGGGGCTTTCTTT

j_gene: TRBJ1-6
abundance: many
v_gene: TRBV14
d_gene: TRBD1
CDR3aa: CASRLTGGNSPLHF
CDR3nt: TGTGCCAGCAGACTGACAGGGGGAAATTCACCCCTCCACTTT

j_gene: TRBJ1-2
abundance: many
v_gene: TRBV24-1
d_gene: TRBD1
CDR3aa: CATSGLDDRGQDYGYTF
CDR3nt: TGTGCCACCAGTGGCTTGGACGACAGGGGGCAGGACTATGGCTACACCTTC

j_gene: TRBJ1-1
abundance: -
v_gene: TRBV19
d_gene: -
CDR3aa: CASSRNGPNTEAFF
CDR3nt: TGTGCCAGTAGTAGGAATGGACCGAACACTGAAGCTTTCTTT

j_gene: TRBJ2-2
abundance: -
v_gene: TRBV2
d_gene: TRBD1
CDR3aa: CASSAGTANTGELFF
CDR3nt: TGTGCCAGCAGTGCCGGGACAGCGAACACCGGGGAGCTGTTTTTT

j_gene: TRBJ1-5
abundance: -
v_gene: TRBV2
d_gene: -
CDR3aa: CASSERPENQSQHF
CDR3nt: TGTGCCAGCAGTGAGAGACCAGAGAATCAGTCCCAGCATTTT

j_gene: TRBJ2-5
abundance: -
v_gene: TRBV29-1
d_gene: TRBD2
CDR3aa: CGVHGAGVQETQYF
CDR3nt: TGCGGCGTCCACGGGGCGGGGGTGCAAGAGACCCAGTACTTC

j_gene: TRBJ2-7
abundance: -
v_gene: TRBV7-9
d_gene: -
CDR3aa: CASSSDIFYEQYF
CDR3nt: TGTGCCAGCAGTTCTGACATCTTCTACGAGCAGTACTTC

j_gene: TRBJ1-2
abundance: -
v_gene: TRBV10-3
d_gene: -
CDR3aa: CAISEERHDGYTF
CDR3nt: TGTGCCATCAGTGAGGAACGGCATGATGGCTACACCTTC

j_gene: TRBJ1-5
abundance: -
v_gene: TRBV2
d_gene: -
CDR3aa: CASNRENSGQPQHF
CDR3nt: TGTGCCAGCAACAGGGAAAATTCGGGGCAGCCCCAGCATTTT

j_gene: TRBJ2-5
abundance: few
v_gene: TRBV7-8
d_gene: -
CDR3aa: CASSPSGSLQETQYF
CDR3nt: TGTGCCAGCAGCCCGTCGGGCAGCCTCCAAGAGACCCAGTACTTC

j_gene: TRBJ1-6
abundance: -
v_gene: TRBV7-9
d_gene: -
CDR3aa: CASSPGRRNSPLHF
CDR3nt: TGTGCCAGCAGCCCGGGACGGAGAAATTCACCCCTCCACTTT

j_gene: TRBJ2-5
abundance: -
v_gene: TRBV9
d_gene: -
CDR3aa: CPSGQTQETQYF
CDR3nt: TGTCCCAGTGGACAGACCCAAGAGACCCAGTACTTC

j_gene: TRBJ1-1
abundance: -
v_gene: TRBV19
d_gene: TRBD1
CDR3aa: CASSRTGGMMNTEAFF
CDR3nt: TGTGCCAGTAGCCGGACAGGGGGCATGATGAACACTGAAGCTTTCTTT

j_gene: TRBJ1-3
abundance: few
v_gene: TRBV7-9
d_gene: -
CDR3aa: CASSSEMGVNSGNTIYF
CDR3nt: TGTGCCAGCAGCTCCGAGATGGGGGTCAACTCTGGAAACACCATATATTTT

j_gene: TRBJ2-2
abundance: -
v_gene: TRBV7-9
d_gene: TRBD2
CDR3aa: CASSRGGEGAGELFF
CDR3nt: TGTGCCAGCAGCCGGGGGGGGGAGGGTGCCGGGGAGCTGTTTTTT

j_gene: TRBJ1-2
abundance: many
v_gene: TRBV20-1
d_gene: -
CDR3aa: CSASLGEYGYTF
CDR3nt: TGCAGTGCCAGTCTCGGGGAGTATGGCTACACCTTC

j_gene: TRBJ2-5
abundance: -
v_gene: TRBV7-2
d_gene: -
CDR3aa: CASSFYHQETQYF
CDR3nt: TGTGCCAGCAGCTTTTACCACCAAGAGACCCAGTACTTC

j_gene: TRBJ1-3
abundance: few
v_gene: TRBV7-9
d_gene: -
CDR3aa: CASSQIRSSGNTIYF
CDR3nt: TGTGCCAGCAGCCAGATCAGAAGCTCTGGAAACACCATATATTTT

j_gene: TRBJ1-4
abundance: few
v_gene: TRBV5-1
d_gene: -
CDR3aa: CASSRPGEGEKLFF
CDR3nt: TGCGCCAGCAGCCGACCAGGGGAGGGTGAAAAACTGTTTTTT

j_gene: TRBJ2-5
abundance: -
v_gene: TRBV20-1
d_gene: -
CDR3aa: CSARFQNNLMTQYF
CDR3nt: TGCAGTGCTAGATTTCAGAACAACTTGATGACCCAGTACTTC

j_gene: TRBJ1-1
abundance: -
v_gene: TRBV10-3
d_gene: TRBD1
CDR3aa: CAISELGQRSEAFF
CDR3nt: TGTGCCATCAGTGAGTTGGGACAGAGATCTGAAGCTTTCTTT

j_gene: TRBJ1-5
abundance: many
v_gene: TRBV10-3
d_gene: -
CDR3aa: CAITQAHRDTDQPQHF
CDR3nt: TGTGCCATCACTCAAGCCCACCGGGACACAGATCAGCCCCAGCATTTT

j_gene: TRBJ1-3
abundance: many
v_gene: TRBV5-1
d_gene: TRBD1
CDR3aa: CASKTGYSGNTIYF
CDR3nt: TGCGCCAGCAAGACAGGGTACTCTGGAAACACCATATATTTT

j_gene: TRBJ2-5
abundance: -
v_gene: TRBV7-9
d_gene: TRBD2
CDR3aa: CASTPIAGVGETQYF
CDR3nt: TGTGCCAGCACCCCGATAGCGGGAGTGGGGGAGACCCAGTACTTC

j_gene: TRBJ1-1
abundance: many
v_gene: TRBV29-1
d_gene: TRBD1
CDR3aa: CSVEEGRGGNTEAFF
CDR3nt: TGCAGCGTTGAAGAGGGCAGGGGGGGAAACACTGAAGCTTTCTTT

j_gene: TRBJ1-1
abundance: -
v_gene: TRBV9
d_gene: -
CDR3aa: CASSRRRGNTEAFF
CDR3nt: TGTGCCAGCAGCCGACGGAGGGGGAACACTGAAGCTTTCTTT

j_gene: TRBJ1-5
abundance: -
v_gene: TRBV12-3/TRBV12-4
d_gene: TRBD1
CDR3aa: CASSLGTGGQQPQHF
CDR3nt: TGTGCCAGCAGTTTGGGGACAGGGGGACAACAGCCCCAGCATTTT

j_gene: TRBJ1-5
abundance: -
v_gene: TRBV7-8
d_gene: -
CDR3aa: CASSLGLGAPDQPQHF
CDR3nt: TGTGCCAGCAGCTTAGGGCTGGGGGCGCCGGATCAGCCCCAGCATTTT

j_gene: TRBJ1-4
abundance: -
v_gene: TRBV7-9
d_gene: TRBD1
CDR3aa: CASSAETGGEKLFF
CDR3nt: TGTGCCAGCAGCGCCGAGACAGGGGGCGAAAAACTGTTTTTT

j_gene: TRBJ1-6
abundance: -
v_gene: TRBV7-3
d_gene: TRBD1
CDR3aa: CASSISRGPNNSPLHF
CDR3nt: TGTGCCAGCAGCATTTCGAGGGGGCCCAATAATTCACCCCTCCACTTT

j_gene: TRBJ2-7
abundance: -
v_gene: TRBV19
d_gene: -
CDR3aa: CASSAYSSYEQYF
CDR3nt: TGTGCCAGTAGCGCGTACAGCTCCTACGAGCAGTACTTC